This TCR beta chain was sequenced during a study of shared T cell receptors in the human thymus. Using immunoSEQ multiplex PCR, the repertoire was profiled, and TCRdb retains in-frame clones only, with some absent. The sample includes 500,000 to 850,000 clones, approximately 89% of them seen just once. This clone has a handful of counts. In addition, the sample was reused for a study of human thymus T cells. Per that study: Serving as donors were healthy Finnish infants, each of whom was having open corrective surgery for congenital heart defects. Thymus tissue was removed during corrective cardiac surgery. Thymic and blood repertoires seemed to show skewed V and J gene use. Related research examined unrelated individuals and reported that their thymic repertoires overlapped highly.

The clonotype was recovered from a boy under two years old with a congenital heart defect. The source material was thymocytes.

For the CDR3, the DNA is TGTGCCAGCAGCAGGTGGGACAGGGGAAGGCTCTACGAGCAGTACTTC. It specifies CASSRWDRGRLYEQYF. V gene TRBV28 combines with J gene TRBJ2-7, with 10 bases aligning to TRBD1. This CDR3 has 16 amino acids. The junction had 11 bases not matched to a gene; V was cut back by 6 bases and J by 3 bases. Germline assignment: CDR1 MDHEN and CDR2 SYDVKM.